This T cell receptor (beta chain) was identified in a study of blood T cell repertoires in COVID-19. On the study more broadly: Specimens from acute and convalescent COVID-19 originated in the United States, Italy and Spain. The cDNA or gDNA used as material had been derived from T cells, B-cell-depleted T cells, or PBMCs.

Repertoires were generated with immunoSEQ multiplex PCR, while TCRdb's copy carries only in-frame clones and drops some. In the table there are around 80,000 clones, around 86% of which are singletons. The receptor was isolated from a human donor in a cohort sampled during active COVID-19. Sequencing was done on a sample of peripheral blood.

The CDR3 protein is CASSQGTGKNYGYTF. In nucleotides, the CDR3 is TGTGCCAGCAGCCAGGGGACAGGGAAAAACTATGGCTACACCTTC. The rearrangement links TRBV11-3 to TRBJ1-2, with 9 bases fitting TRBD1. CDR3 length equals 15 residues. V lost 5 bases, J lost 2 bases, and 6 bases stayed unmatched. Germline CDR1 is SGHNT and CDR2 is YENEEA.